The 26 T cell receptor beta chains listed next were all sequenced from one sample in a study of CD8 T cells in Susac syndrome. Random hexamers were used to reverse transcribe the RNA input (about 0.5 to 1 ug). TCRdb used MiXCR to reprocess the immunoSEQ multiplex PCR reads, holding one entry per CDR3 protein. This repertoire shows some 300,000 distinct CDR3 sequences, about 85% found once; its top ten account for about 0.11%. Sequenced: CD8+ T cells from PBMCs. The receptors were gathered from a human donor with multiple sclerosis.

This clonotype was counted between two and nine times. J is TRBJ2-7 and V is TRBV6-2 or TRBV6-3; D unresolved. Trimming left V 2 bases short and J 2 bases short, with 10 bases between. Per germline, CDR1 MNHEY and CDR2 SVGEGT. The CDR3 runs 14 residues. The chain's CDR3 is CASSYRSRTYEQYF. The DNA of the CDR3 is TGTGCCAGCAGTTACCGGAGTAGAACCTACGAGCAGTACTTC.

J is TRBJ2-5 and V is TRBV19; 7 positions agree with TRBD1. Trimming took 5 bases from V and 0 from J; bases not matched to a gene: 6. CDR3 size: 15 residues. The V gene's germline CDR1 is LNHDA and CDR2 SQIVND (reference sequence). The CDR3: CASSVTGSHQETQYF. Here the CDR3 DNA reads TGTGCCAGTAGTGTGACAGGGAGTCACCAAGAGACCCAGTACTTC.

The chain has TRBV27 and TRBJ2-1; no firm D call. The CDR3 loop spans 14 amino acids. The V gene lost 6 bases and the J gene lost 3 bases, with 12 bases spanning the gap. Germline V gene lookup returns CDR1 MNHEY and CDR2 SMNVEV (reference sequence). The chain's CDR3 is CASSTSDGYNEQFF. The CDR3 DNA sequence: TGTGCCAGCAGCACCTCAGACGGCTACAATGAGCAGTTCTTC.

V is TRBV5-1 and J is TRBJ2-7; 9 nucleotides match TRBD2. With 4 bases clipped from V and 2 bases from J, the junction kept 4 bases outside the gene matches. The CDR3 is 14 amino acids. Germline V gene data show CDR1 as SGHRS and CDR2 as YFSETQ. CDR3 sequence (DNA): TGCGCCAGCAGCATAGCGGGAGCTGCCTACGAGCAGTACTTC. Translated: CASSIAGAAYEQYF.

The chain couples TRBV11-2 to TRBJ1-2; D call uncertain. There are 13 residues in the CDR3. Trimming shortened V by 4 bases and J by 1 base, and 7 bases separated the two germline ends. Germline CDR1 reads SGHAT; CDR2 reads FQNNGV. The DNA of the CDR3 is TGTGCCAGCAGCTCGGGGAGTAACTATGGCTACACCTTC. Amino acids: CASSSGSNYGYTF.

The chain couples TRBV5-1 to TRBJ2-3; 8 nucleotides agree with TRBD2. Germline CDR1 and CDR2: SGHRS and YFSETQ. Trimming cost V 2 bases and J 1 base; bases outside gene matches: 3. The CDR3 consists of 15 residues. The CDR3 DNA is TGCGCCAGCAGCTTTTTGCGGGAGGGCACAGATACGCAGTATTTT. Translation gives CASSFLREGTDTQYF.

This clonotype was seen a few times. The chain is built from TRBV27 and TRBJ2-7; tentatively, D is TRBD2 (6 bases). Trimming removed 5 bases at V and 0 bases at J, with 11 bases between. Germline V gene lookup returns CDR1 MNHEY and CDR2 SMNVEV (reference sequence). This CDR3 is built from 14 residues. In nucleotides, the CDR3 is TGTGCCAGCAGTGCGGTCGGGAGCTCCTACGAGCAGTACTTC. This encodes CASSAVGSSYEQYF.

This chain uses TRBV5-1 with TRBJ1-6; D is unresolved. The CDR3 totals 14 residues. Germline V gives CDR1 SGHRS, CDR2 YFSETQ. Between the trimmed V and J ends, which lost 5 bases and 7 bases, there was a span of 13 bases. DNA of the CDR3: TGCGCCAGCAGAAACACCGAACTGAATTCACCCCTCCACTTT. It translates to CASRNTELNSPLHF.

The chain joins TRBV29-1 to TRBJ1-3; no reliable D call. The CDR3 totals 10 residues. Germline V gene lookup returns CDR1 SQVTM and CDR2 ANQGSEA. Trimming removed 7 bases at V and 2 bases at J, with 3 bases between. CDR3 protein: CSAAGNTIYF. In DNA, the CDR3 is TGCAGCGCAGCTGGAAACACCATATATTTT. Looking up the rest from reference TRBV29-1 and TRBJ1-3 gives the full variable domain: SAVISQKPSRDICQRGTSLTIQCQVDSQVTMMFWYRQQPGQSLTLIATANQGSEATYESGFVIDKFPISRPNLTFSTLTVSNMSPEDSSIYLCSAAGNTIYFGEGSWLTVV.

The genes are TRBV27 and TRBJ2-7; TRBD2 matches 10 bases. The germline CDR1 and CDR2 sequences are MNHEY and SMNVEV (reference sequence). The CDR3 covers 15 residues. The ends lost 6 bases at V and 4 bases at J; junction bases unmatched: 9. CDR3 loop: CASSLASGSLYEQYF. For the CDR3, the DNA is TGTGCCAGCAGCCTCGCTAGCGGGAGTCTGTACGAGCAGTACTTC.

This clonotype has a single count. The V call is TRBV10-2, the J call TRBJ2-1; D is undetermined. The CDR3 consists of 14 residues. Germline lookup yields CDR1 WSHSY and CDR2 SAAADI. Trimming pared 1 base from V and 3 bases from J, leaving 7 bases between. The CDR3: CASSEYRGYNEQFF. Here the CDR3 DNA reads TGCGCCAGCAGTGAGTATCGAGGCTACAATGAGCAGTTCTTC.

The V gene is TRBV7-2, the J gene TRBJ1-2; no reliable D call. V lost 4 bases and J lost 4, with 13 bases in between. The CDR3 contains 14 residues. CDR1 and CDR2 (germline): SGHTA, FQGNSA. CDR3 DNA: TGTGCCAGCAGCTCTGGAAGAGGTGGCTATGGCTACACCTTC. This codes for CASSSGRGGYGYTF. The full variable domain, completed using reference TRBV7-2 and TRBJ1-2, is GAGVSQSPSNKVTEKGKDVELRCDPISGHTALYWYRQSLGQGLEFLIYFQGNSAPDKSGLPSDRFSAERTGGSVSTLTIQRTQQEDSAVYLCASSSGRGGYGYTFGSGTRLTVV.

CDR3 in DNA: TGTGCCAGCAGCGTAGGGGACAGGCTGGGCTCCTACAATGAGCAGTTCTTC. This codes for CASSVGDRLGSYNEQFF. This chain links TRBV9 with TRBJ2-1; 8 bases agree with TRBD1. This CDR3 is 17 amino acids long. V gave up 0 bases and J gave up 0 bases; unmatched junction bases: 5. Germline V gene lookup returns CDR1 SGDLS and CDR2 YYNGEE. Drawing the rest from reference TRBV9 and TRBJ2-1, the complete variable domain is DSGVTQTPKHLITATGQRVTLRCSPRSGDLSVYWYQQSLDQGLQFLIQYYNGEERAKGNILERFSAQQFPDLHSELNLSSLELGDSALYFCASSVGDRLGSYNEQFFGPGTRLTVL.

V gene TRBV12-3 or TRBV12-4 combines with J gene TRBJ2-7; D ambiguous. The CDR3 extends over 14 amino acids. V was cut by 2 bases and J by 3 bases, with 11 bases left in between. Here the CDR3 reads CASSLRRGSYEQYF. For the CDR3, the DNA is TGTGCCAGCAGTTTAAGGCGAGGCAGCTACGAGCAGTACTTC.

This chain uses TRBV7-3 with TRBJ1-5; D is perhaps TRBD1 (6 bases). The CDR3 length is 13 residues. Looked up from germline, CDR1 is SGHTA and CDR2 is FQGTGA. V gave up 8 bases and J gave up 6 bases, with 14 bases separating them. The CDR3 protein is CASGAGVGQPQHF. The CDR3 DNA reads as TGTGCCAGCGGGGCAGGGGTAGGTCAGCCCCAGCATTTT.

Written as DNA, the CDR3 is TGCAGTGCTAGAAGGCTAGCGGATAGCACAGATACGCAGTATTTT. It translates to CSARRLADSTDTQYF. The V and J genes are TRBV20-1 and TRBJ2-3; TRBD2 aligns across 7 bases. Looked up from germline, CDR1 is DFQATT and CDR2 is SNEGSKA (reference sequence). The J segment lost 0 bases and the V segment lost 2 bases, leaving 5 bases of the junction unmatched. There are 15 residues in the CDR3.

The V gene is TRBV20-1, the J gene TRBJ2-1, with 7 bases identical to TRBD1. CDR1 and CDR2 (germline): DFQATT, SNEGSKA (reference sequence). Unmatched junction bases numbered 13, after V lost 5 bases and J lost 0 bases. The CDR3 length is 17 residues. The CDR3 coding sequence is TGCAGTGCTCTAGCTCCGGGACAGATTAGCTCCTACAATGAGCAGTTCTTC. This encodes CSALAPGQISSYNEQFF.

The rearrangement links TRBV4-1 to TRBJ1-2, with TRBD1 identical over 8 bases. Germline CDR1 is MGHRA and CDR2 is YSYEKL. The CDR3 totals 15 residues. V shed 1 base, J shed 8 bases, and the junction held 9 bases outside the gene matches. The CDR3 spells CASSQVSEQGGGYTF. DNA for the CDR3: TGCGCCAGCAGCCAAGTCAGTGAACAGGGGGGCGGCTACACCTTC.

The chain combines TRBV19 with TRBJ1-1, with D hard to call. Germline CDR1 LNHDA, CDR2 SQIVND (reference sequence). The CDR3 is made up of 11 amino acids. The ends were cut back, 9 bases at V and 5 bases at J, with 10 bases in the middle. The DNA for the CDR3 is TGTGCCAGCCCCCCCCGTACTGAAGCTTTCTTT. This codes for CASPPRTEAFF.

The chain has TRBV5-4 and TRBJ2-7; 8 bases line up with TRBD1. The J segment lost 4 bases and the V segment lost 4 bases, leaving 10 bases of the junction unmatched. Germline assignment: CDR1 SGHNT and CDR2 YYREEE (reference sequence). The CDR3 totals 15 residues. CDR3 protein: CASSTEDRGPYEQYF. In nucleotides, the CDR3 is TGTGCCAGCAGCACCGAAGACAGGGGACCTTACGAGCAGTACTTC.

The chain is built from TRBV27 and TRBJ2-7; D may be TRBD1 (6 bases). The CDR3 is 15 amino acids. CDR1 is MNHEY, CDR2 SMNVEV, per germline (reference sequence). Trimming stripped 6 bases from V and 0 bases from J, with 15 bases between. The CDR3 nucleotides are TGTGCCAGCAGAAGAAACAGGGTGGACTCCTACGAGCAGTACTTC. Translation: CASRRNRVDSYEQYF.

The CDR3 region is CASSQDTRTGHYEQYF. CDR3 bases: TGTGCCAGCAGCCAAGATACAAGGACAGGGCACTACGAGCAGTACTTC. The rearrangement links TRBV3-1 to TRBJ2-7, with TRBD1 matching over 8 bases. V lost 0 bases, J lost 3 bases, and 7 bases stayed unmatched. The length of the CDR3 is 16 residues. CDR1 LGHDT and CDR2 YNNKEL come from the germline V gene (reference sequence).

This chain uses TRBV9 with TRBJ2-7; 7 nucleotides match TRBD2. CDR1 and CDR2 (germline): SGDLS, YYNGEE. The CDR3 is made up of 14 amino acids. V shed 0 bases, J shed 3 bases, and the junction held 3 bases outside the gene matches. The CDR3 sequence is CASSVGGEGYEQYF. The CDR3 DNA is TGTGCCAGCAGCGTAGGAGGGGAGGGCTACGAGCAGTACTTC.

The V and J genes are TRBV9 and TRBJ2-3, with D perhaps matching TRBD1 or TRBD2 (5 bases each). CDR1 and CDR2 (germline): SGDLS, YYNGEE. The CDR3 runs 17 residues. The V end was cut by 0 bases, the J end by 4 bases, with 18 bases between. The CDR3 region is CASSVGERDPPADTQYF. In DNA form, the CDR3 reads TGTGCCAGCAGCGTAGGGGAGAGGGACCCCCCCGCAGATACGCAGTATTTT.

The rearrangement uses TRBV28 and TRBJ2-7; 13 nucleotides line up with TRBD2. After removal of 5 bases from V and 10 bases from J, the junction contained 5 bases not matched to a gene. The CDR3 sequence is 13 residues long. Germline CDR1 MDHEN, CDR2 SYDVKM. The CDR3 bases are TGTGCCAGCAGTGGACTAGCGGGAGCGACACAGTACTTC. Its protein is CASSGLAGATQYF.

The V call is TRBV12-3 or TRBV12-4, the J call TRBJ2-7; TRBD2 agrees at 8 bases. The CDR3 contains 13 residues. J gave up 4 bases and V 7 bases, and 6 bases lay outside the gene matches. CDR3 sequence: CASMVAGLYEQYF. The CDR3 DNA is TGTGCCAGCATGGTAGCGGGACTTTACGAGCAGTACTTC.